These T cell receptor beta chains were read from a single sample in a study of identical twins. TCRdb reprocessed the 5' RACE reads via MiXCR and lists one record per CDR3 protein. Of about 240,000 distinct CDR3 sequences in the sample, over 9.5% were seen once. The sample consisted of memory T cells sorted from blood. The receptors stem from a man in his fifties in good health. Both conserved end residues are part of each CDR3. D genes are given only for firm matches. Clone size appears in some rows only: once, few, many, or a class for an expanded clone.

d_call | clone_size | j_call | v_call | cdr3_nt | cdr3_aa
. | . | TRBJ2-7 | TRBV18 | TGTGCCAGCTCACCAGAACGGACCCGACGCGAGCAGTACTTC | CASSPERTRREQYF
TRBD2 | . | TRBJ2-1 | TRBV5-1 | TGCGCCAGCAGCACTTTCGGGACTAGCGGACTTTACAATGAGCAGTTCTTC | CASSTFGTSGLYNEQFF
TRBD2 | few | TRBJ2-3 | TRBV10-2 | TGCGCCAGCAGTGAGCCCAGCGGGGGGGCCTTAGATACGCAGTATTTT | CASSEPSGGALDTQYF
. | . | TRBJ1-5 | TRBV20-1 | TGCAGTGCTCCCCAGGGCAGCCCCAATCAGCCCCAGCATTTT | CSAPQGSPNQPQHF
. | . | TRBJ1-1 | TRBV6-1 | TGTGCCAGCCAACCCCTGGGGGTGGCTGAAGCTTTCTTT | CASQPLGVAEAFF
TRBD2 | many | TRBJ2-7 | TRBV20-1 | TGCAGTGCTAGTCCACTAGCGGGATCCTACGAGCAGTACTTC | CSASPLAGSYEQYF
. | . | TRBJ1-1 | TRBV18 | TGTGCCAGTCTTTCGGGGGGTTCCCTGAACACTGAAGCTTTCTTT | CASLSGGSLNTEAFF
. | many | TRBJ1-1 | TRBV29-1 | TGCAGCGGGACCCAGGGTGCGAACACTGAAGCTTTCTTT | CSGTQGANTEAFF
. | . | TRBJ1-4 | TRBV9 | TGTGCCAGCAGCGTGAGACAGTCTGGTGAAAAACTGTTTTTT | CASSVRQSGEKLFF
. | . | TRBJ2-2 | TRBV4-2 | TGTGCCAGCAGTTACCAGGACGGACACGGGGAGCTGTTTTTT | CASSYQDGHGELFF